The rows below give T cell receptor beta chains drawn from one sample of a study of blood T cell repertoires in COVID-19. Method: immunoSEQ multiplex PCR; TCRdb's copy keeps in-frame clones and lacks some. The top ten clones hold 8.9% of a sample with approximately 140,000 clones, 80% to 85% of them seen once. Sequenced input: peripheral blood. These TCRs come from a man aged 25-45 years with COVID-19, enrolled during active disease. Both conserved end residues are part of each CDR3. The order of the fields is J gene, V gene, CDR3 length, D gene, clone size, CDR3 DNA, CDR3 protein. D genes are given only for firm matches. Clone size appears in some rows only: once, few, many, or a class for an expanded clone.

TRBJ2-5 TRBV4-1 15 NA NA TGCGCCAGCAGCCGAAACCCAGGGGTCGAAGAGACCCAGTACTTC CASSRNPGVEETQYF
TRBJ2-7 TRBV7-8 13 NA NA TGTGCCAGCAGTTTATCCGAGCCCTACGAGCAGTACTTC CASSLSEPYEQYF
TRBJ2-1 TRBV6-2/TRBV6-3 20 TRBD2 NA TGTGCCAGCAGTTACTACTTAAACTCTGGGACTAGCAGGAGCTGGTATGAGCAGTTCTTC CASSYYLNSGTSRSWYEQFF
TRBJ2-1 TRBV24-1 12 TRBD1 NA TGTGCCACTTGGGACAGCAACAATGAGCAGTTCTTC CATWDSNNEQFF
TRBJ2-3 TRBV5-6 12 NA NA TGTGCCAGCAGCTTACAGGGAGATACGCAGTATTTT CASSLQGDTQYF
TRBJ1-6 TRBV28 13 TRBD1 NA TGTGCCAGCAGTCCGGACAGGGGACAACCCCTCCACTTT CASSPDRGQPLHF
TRBJ2-1 TRBV5-1 17 TRBD2 NA TGCGCCAGCGATTGGGGACACGGACTAGCGGGAGATAGTGAGCAGTTCTTC CASDWGHGLAGDSEQFF
TRBJ2-1 TRBV6-2/TRBV6-3 14 TRBD1 NA TGTGCCAGCAGTTCCTGGACAGGGGCGAATGAGCAGTTCTTC CASSSWTGANEQFF
TRBJ2-1 TRBV9 14 TRBD1 once TGTGCCAGCAGCCCGACGACAGGGTTCAATGAGCAGTTCTTC CASSPTTGFNEQFF
TRBJ2-1 TRBV5-1 16 NA NA TGCGCCAGCGGGGAACAGGCATCCTCGGCGTACAATGAGCAGTTCTTC CASGEQASSAYNEQFF
TRBJ2-3 TRBV6-1 15 TRBD2 NA TGTGCCAGCAGTGAAGCTCCAGCGGGAGCAGATACGCAGTATTTT CASSEAPAGADTQYF
TRBJ2-2 TRBV6-5 16 NA few TGTGCCAGCAGTTACTCTTGGACTTCTTTTACCGGGGAGCTGTTTTTT CASSYSWTSFTGELFF
TRBJ2-5 TRBV5-4 15 TRBD1 NA TGTGCCAGCAGCTTGTCTCAGGGGGCTGGGGAGACCCAGTACTTC CASSLSQGAGETQYF
TRBJ1-6 TRBV7-9 12 TRBD1 NA TGTGCCATAGGACAGGATAATTCACCCCTCCACTTT CAIGQDNSPLHF
TRBJ1-3 TRBV2 15 TRBD1 once TGTGCCAGCAGCTCTCCGACAGGGGCTGGAAACACCATATATTTT CASSSPTGAGNTIYF
TRBJ2-7 TRBV7-9 14 TRBD1 NA TGTGCCAGCAGCTTCGGGACAGGGTGGGACGAGCAGTACTTC CASSFGTGWDEQYF
TRBJ1-5 TRBV5-6 14 NA few TGTGCCAGCAGCCTGACACTTAGCAATCAGCCCCAGCATTTT CASSLTLSNQPQHF